Following are 13 T cell receptor beta chains from one sample sequenced in a study of blood T cell repertoires in COVID-19. The data were produced by immunoSEQ multiplex PCR, yet TCRdb's version contains in-frame clones alone and is incomplete. The repertoire holds about 140,000 clones, with around 87% as singletons. Material: peripheral blood. Receptors were obtained from a man aged 45-65 years with active COVID-19.

The V gene is TRBV18, the J gene TRBJ2-7, with 7 bases identical to TRBD2. This CDR3 has 15 amino acids. The junction had 13 bases not matched to a gene; V was cut back by 5 bases and J by 6 bases. CDR1 and CDR2 from the germline V gene are KGHSH and LQKENI. This CDR3 reads CASSLPGTKGFEQYF. CDR3 coding DNA: TGTGCCAGCTCATTACCCGGGACTAAGGGGTTCGAGCAGTACTTC.

This chain links TRBV29-1 with TRBJ1-5, with D hard to call. The CDR3 covers 12 residues. Germline lookup yields CDR1 SQVTM and CDR2 ANQGSEA. Trimming removed 3 bases from V and 9 bases from J, with 12 bases in between. CDR3 in amino acids: CSVEPGYAPQHF. The CDR3 bases are TGCAGCGTTGAGCCGGGGTATGCGCCCCAGCATTTT.

The chain joins TRBV5-5 to TRBJ1-1; D is perhaps TRBD1 (6 bases). Between the trimmed V and J ends, which lost 4 bases and 1 base, there was a span of 14 bases. CDR1 and CDR2 from the germline V gene are SGHKS and YYEKEE (reference sequence). The CDR3 sequence is 15 residues long. This chain's CDR3 is CASSPPGHRNTEAFF. In DNA form, the CDR3 reads TGTGCCAGCAGCCCCCCGGGACACAGGAACACTGAAGCTTTCTTT.

The chain uses TRBV14 and TRBJ1-6; no definite D call. This CDR3 is 15 amino acids long. V dropped 1 base and J dropped 7 bases, with 11 bases sitting between them. The germline V gene encodes CDR1 SGHDN and CDR2 FVKESK. For the CDR3, the DNA is TGTGCCAGCAGCCAAGGTTGGCTGTTAAATTCACCCCTCCACTTT. It translates to CASSQGWLLNSPLHF.

The CDR3 is CAWSVRGNYNEQFF. CDR3 sequence (DNA): TGTGCCTGGAGTGTACGAGGGAATTACAATGAGCAGTTCTTC. The chain couples TRBV30 to TRBJ2-1, with TRBD2 as a possible D gene (5 bases). Looked up from germline, CDR1 is GTSNPN and CDR2 is SVGIG (reference sequence). The CDR3 has 14 amino acids. The V gene lost 0 bases and the J gene lost 4 bases, with 10 bases spanning the gap.

This clone was counted ten times or more. CDR3 residues: CASSSSRANYGYTF. CDR3 DNA: TGCGCCAGCAGTTCATCTCGAGCTAACTATGGCTACACCTTC. V is TRBV5-1 and J is TRBJ1-2; D is ambiguous. The CDR3 is 14 amino acids. V was clipped by 5 bases and J by 0 bases, with 11 bases between them. The germline CDR1 and CDR2 sequences are SGHRS and YFSETQ.

This chain connects TRBV24-1 to TRBJ2-3; D ambiguous. In germline, CDR1 is KGHDR, CDR2 SFDVKD. Deletions cut 2 bases from V and 10 bases from J, with 9 bases between. The CDR3 totals 12 residues. For the CDR3, the DNA is TGTGCCACCAGTGATTCGGGTACCTCGCAGTATTTT. This codes for CATSDSGTSQYF.

In its sample, this clone was seen a few times. This rearrangement joins TRBV7-9 to TRBJ1-2, with D possibly matching TRBD1 (6 bases). V was pared by 5 bases and J by 2 bases, with 15 bases between. Germline V CDR1 and CDR2: SEHNR, FQNEAQ (reference sequence). The CDR3 loop spans 15 amino acids. The DNA for the CDR3 is TGTGCCAGCAGCAGAGACAGGCTCCCCAACTATGGCTACACCTTC. Its protein product is CASSRDRLPNYGYTF. Based on the CDR3 plus reference TRBV7-9 and TRBJ1-2, the full variable domain is DTGVSQNPRHKITKRGQNVTFRCDPISEHNRLYWYRQTLGQGPEFLTYFQNEAQLEKSRLLSDRFSAERPKGSFSTLEIQRTEQGDSAMYLCASSRDRLPNYGYTFGSGTRLTVV.

The sample holds a few counts of this clone. The chain uses TRBV12-3 or TRBV12-4 and TRBJ1-1; perhaps TRBD1 as D (5 bases). V was shortened by 8 bases and J by 0 bases, with 7 bases between the two germline ends. The CDR3 sequence is 12 residues long. The chain's CDR3 is CASGAVNTEAFF. The CDR3 DNA is TGTGCCAGCGGGGCGGTGAACACTGAAGCTTTCTTT.

The rearrangement uses TRBV9 and TRBJ2-3, with TRBD2 identical over 12 bases. Unmatched junction bases numbered 9, after V lost 0 bases and J lost 7 bases. Germline CDR1 and CDR2: SGDLS and YYNGEE. The CDR3 totals 17 residues. In DNA form, the CDR3 reads TGTGCCAGCAGCGTAGGTATGACTAGCGGGGGCATAAATACGCAGTATTTT. It specifies CASSVGMTSGGINTQYF.

The chain employs TRBV9 and TRBJ1-4; a weak D match, TRBD1 (6 bases). V shed 3 bases and J shed 8 bases, with 17 bases lying between them. From germline, CDR1 is SGDLS and CDR2 YYNGEE. This CDR3 spans 15 amino acids. The CDR3 spells CASSAYTGKGEKLFF. The CDR3, as DNA: TGTGCCAGCAGCGCATACACAGGGAAGGGAGAAAAACTGTTTTTT.

The DNA of the CDR3 is TGTGCCAGCAGCCGGGCAGGGGAGACCCAGTACTTC. Its translation: CASSRAGETQYF. The chain combines TRBV7-9 with TRBJ2-5, with a possible D match to TRBD1 (5 bases). The V end lost 5 bases, the J end lost 5 bases, and 9 bases lay between the germline ends. The CDR3 is 12 amino acids. The V gene's germline CDR1 is SEHNR and CDR2 FQNEAQ (reference sequence).

The J gene is TRBJ1-2, the V gene TRBV5-1; 8 bases fit TRBD1. Germline assignment: CDR1 SGHRS and CDR2 YFSETQ. Germline trimming cut 1 base from V and 8 bases from J; bases unmatched to any gene: 7. The CDR3 runs 14 residues. The CDR3: CASSLFTGGVGYTF. The CDR3 DNA reads TGCGCCAGCAGCTTGTTCACAGGGGGGGTAGGCTACACCTTC.